This is a list of T cell receptor beta chains from one sample in a study of T cells in Graves' hyperthyroidism and ophthalmopathy. TCRdb re-analysed the multiplex PCR reads in MiXCR, keeping a single row per CDR3 protein. The table records about 560,000 distinct CDR3 sequences, over 15% of them present only once. Sequencing was carried out using blood. The receptors were sampled from a woman aged 18 to 35 with Graves' hyperthyroidism. Each CDR3 is given without its conserved first and last residue. Each record gives: CDR3 length, V gene, J gene, CDR3 protein.

15	TRBV12-3/TRBV12-4	TRBJ1-6	ASSGDGQGAYNSPLH
10	TRBV19	TRBJ1-6	ASSSPNSPLH
13	TRBV12-5	TRBJ2-1	ASGPSGGVYNEQF
16	TRBV2	TRBJ2-3	ASIPLISGAGGPNTQY
13	TRBV2	TRBJ2-7	ASRHSGQGIYEQY
17	TRBV7-9	TRBJ2-7	ASSLAGLAGGRSSYEQY
9	TRBV7-2	TRBJ2-1	ASSSVGEQF
14	TRBV6-1	TRBJ2-1	ASSGTGFRSYNEQF
15	TRBV6-5	TRBJ1-6	ASSYGTGVRGGSPLH
13	TRBV5-1	TRBJ2-2	ASSLLTGGTGELF
12	TRBV6-1	TRBJ2-5	ASFTSGRSETQY
12	TRBV6-2/TRBV6-3	TRBJ2-3	ASSYGTLTDTQY
14	TRBV6-5	TRBJ1-3	ASSYSPGTGGNTIY
12	TRBV3-1	TRBJ1-5	ASSLARANQPQH
11	TRBV7-9	TRBJ1-4	ASSQDSGEKLF
12	TRBV7-2	TRBJ2-1	ASSLGQKYNEQF
13	TRBV20-1	TRBJ2-7	SAPGLAGKRSEQY
10	TRBV14	TRBJ1-2	ASSQFGGGYT
12	TRBV19	TRBJ1-2	ASSNGQRYYGYT
15	TRBV27	TRBJ2-2	ASRSPGHYANTGELF
14	TRBV18	TRBJ2-5	ASSPIQAGNQETQY
11	TRBV7-2	TRBJ1-2	ASSLFTDYGYT
17	TRBV18	TRBJ2-1	ASSPLVPGQGFPYNEQF
14	TRBV12-3/TRBV12-4	TRBJ2-3	ASRHPGQSDGDTQY
13	TRBV12-3/TRBV12-4	TRBJ2-2	ASRTSGKNTGELF